The TCR beta chain under discussion was sequenced for a study of CD8 T cells in Susac syndrome. The CDR3 loop spans 12 amino acids. From germline, CDR1 is DFQATT and CDR2 SNEGSKA (reference sequence). The RNA input was roughly 0.5 to 1 ug, and it was reverse transcribed with random hexamers. TCRdb re-analysed the immunoSEQ multiplex PCR reads in MiXCR, keeping a single row per CDR3 protein. Counted here are about 130,000 distinct CDR3 sequences, more than 80% occurring once; the ten biggest clones make up approximately 0.3%. The clonotype comes from a human donor with multiple sclerosis. The chain combines TRBV20-1 with TRBJ2-4; D gene uncertain. Sample: CD8+ T cells from PBMCs. In DNA, the CDR3 is TGCAGCGTAAAGATAGCCAAAAACATTCAGTACTTC. Amino acids: CSVKIAKNIQYF.